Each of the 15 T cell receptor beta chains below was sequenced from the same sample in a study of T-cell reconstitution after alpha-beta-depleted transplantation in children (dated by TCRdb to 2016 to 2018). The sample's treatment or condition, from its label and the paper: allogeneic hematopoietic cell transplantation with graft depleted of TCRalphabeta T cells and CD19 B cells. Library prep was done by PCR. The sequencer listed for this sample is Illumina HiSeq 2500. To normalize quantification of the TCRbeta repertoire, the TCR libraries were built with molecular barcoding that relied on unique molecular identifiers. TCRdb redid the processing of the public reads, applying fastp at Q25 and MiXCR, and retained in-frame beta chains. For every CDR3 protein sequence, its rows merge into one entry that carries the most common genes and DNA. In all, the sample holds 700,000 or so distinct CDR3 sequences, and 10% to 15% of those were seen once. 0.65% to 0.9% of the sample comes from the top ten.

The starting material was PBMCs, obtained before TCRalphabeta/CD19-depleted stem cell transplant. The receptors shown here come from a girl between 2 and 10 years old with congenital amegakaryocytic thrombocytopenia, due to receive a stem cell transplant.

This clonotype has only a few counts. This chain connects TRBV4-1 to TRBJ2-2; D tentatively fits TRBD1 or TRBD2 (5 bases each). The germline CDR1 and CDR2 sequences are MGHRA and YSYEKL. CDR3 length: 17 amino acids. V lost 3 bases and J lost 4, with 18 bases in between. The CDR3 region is CASSQPGTTTTTGELFF. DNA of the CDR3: TGCGCCAGCAGCCAGCCCGGGACCACGACGACCACCGGGGAGCTGTTTTTT.

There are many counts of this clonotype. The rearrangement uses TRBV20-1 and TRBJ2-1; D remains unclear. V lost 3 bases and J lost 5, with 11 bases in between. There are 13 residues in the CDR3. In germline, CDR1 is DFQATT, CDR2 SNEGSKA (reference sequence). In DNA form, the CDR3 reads TGCAGTGCTAGTCGGATCCTAAACAATGAGCAGTTCTTC. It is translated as CSASRILNNEQFF.

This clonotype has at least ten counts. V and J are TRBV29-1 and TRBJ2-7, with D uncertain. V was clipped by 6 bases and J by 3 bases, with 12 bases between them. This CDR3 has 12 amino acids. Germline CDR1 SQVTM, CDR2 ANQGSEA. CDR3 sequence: CSVGGVNYEQYF. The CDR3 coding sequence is TGCAGCGTCGGCGGCGTGAACTACGAGCAGTACTTC.

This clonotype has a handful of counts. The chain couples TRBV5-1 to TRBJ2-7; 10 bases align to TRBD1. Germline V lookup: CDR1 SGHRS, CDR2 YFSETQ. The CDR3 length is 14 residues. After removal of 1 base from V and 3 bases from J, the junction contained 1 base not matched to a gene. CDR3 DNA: TGCGCCAGCAGCTTGTGGGACAGGGGCTACGAGCAGTACTTC. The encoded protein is CASSLWDRGYEQYF.

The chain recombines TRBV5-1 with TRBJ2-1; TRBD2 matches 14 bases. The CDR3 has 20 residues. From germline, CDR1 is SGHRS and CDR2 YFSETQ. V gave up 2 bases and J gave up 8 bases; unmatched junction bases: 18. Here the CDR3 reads CASSLRGSKGLAGGVDEQFF. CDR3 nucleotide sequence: TGCGCCAGCAGCTTAAGAGGGAGTAAAGGACTAGCGGGAGGAGTCGATGAGCAGTTCTTC. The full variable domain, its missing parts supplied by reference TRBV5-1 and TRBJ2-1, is KAGVTQTPRYLIKTRGQQVTLSCSPISGHRSVSWYQQTPGQGLQFLFEYFSETQRNKGNFPGRFSGRQFSNSRSEMNVSTLELGDSALYLCASSLRGSKGLAGGVDEQFFGPGTRLTVL.

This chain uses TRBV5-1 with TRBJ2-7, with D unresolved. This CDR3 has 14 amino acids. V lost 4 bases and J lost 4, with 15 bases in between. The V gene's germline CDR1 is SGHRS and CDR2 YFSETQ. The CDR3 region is CASSPWTEKYEQYF. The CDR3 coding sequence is TGCGCCAGCAGCCCGTGGACGGAAAAATACGAGCAGTACTTC. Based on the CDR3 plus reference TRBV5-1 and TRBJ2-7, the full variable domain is KAGVTQTPRYLIKTRGQQVTLSCSPISGHRSVSWYQQTPGQGLQFLFEYFSETQRNKGNFPGRFSGRQFSNSRSEMNVSTLELGDSALYLCASSPWTEKYEQYFGPGTRLTVT.

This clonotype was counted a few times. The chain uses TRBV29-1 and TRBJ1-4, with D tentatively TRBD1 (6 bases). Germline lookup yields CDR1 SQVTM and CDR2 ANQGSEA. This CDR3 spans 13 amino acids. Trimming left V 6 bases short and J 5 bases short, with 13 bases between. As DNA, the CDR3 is TGCAGCGTACAGGGACATGCCAATGAAAAACTGTTTTTT. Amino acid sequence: CSVQGHANEKLFF.

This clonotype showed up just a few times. The CDR3 DNA follows: TGCGCCAGCAGCCAACCGTGGACAGGGAAAGAAGACAATGAGCAGTTCTTC. This sequence encodes CASSQPWTGKEDNEQFF. The V gene is TRBV4-1, the J gene TRBJ2-1, with 8 bases aligning to TRBD1. Trimming cost V 2 bases and J 5 bases; bases outside gene matches: 11. The CDR3 covers 17 residues. CDR1 and CDR2 (germline): MGHRA, YSYEKL.

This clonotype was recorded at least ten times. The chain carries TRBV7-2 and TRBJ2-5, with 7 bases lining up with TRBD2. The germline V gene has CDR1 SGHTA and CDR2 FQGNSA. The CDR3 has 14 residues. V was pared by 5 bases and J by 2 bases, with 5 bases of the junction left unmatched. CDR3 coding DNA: TGTGCCAGCAGCCGAAAGGGACTACAAGAGACCCAGTACTTC. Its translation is CASSRKGLQETQYF. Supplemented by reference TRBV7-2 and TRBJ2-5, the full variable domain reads GAGVSQSPSNKVTEKGKDVELRCDPISGHTALYWYRQSLGQGLEFLIYFQGNSAPDKSGLPSDRFSAERTGGSVSTLTIQRTQQEDSAVYLCASSRKGLQETQYFGPGTRLLVL.

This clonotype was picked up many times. The CDR3, as DNA: TGCGCCAGCAGCTTGGGCCCGGGAGAGAATGAGCAGTTCTTC. Its protein is CASSLGPGENEQFF. The J gene is TRBJ2-1, the V gene TRBV5-1, with D perhaps matching TRBD2 (6 bases). V lost 0 bases and J lost 7, with 11 bases in between. The length of the CDR3 is 14 residues. Germline loops: CDR1 SGHRS, CDR2 YFSETQ.

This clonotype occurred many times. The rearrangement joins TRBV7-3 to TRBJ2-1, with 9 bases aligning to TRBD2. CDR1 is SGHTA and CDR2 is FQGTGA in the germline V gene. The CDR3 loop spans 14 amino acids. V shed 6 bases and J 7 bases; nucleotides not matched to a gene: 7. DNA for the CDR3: TGTGCCAGCAGGTTTAGCGGGAGTGGGAATGAGCAGTTCTTC. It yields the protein CASRFSGSGNEQFF.

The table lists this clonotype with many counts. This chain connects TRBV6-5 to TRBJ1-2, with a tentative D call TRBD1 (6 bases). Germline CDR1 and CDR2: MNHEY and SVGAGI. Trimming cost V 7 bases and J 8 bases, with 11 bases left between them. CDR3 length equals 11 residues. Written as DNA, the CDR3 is TGTGCCAGCACATCGGGGGGCGGCTACACCTTC. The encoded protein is CASTSGGGYTF.

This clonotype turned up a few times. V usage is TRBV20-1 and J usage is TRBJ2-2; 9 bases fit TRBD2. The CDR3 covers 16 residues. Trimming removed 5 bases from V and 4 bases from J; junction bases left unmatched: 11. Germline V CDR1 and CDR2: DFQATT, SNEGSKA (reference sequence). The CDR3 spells CSAGTFSGSPTGELFF. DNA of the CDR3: TGCAGTGCTGGAACCTTTAGCGGGAGTCCCACCGGGGAGCTGTTTTTT.

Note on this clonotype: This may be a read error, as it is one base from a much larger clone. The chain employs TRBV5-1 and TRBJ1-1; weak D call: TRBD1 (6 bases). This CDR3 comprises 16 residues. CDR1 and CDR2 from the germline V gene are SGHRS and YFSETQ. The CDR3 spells CASSLGNTGIYTKAFF. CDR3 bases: TGCGCCAGCAGCTTGGGGAACACAGGGATTTACACTAAAGCTTTCTTT.

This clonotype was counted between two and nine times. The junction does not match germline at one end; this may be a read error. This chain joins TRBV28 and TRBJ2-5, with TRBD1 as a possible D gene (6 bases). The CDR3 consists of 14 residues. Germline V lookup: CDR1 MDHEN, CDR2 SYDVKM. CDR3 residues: CASNINRRTEAQYF. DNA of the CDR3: TGTGCCAGCAATATTAACCGAAGGACAGAGGCCCAGTACTTC.